The present entry profiles one T cell receptor beta chain with its context. Original methodology: Amplification of reference gene primers provided the estimated nucleated cell counts. Only in-frame clones appear in the TCRdb table, and some are missing; sequencing was by immunoSEQ multiplex PCR. The D gene and trimming were derived from the DNA, and the V and J assignments and clone size from that table. The sample comprises some 190,000 clones, approximately 84% of which are singletons, and about 5% rests with the top ten. Between the trimmed V and J ends, which lost 0 bases and 3 bases, there was a span of 13 bases. CDR3 length: 16 residues. Looked up from germline, CDR1 is SGHAT and CDR2 is FQNNGV. This entry is derived from a study of blood T cell repertoires in COVID-19. As for the study in general: Whether acute or convalescent, the COVID-19 samples came from the United States, Italy and Spain. T cells, B-cell-depleted T cells, or PBMCs supplied cDNA or gDNA.

Sequenced material: peripheral blood. This sequence originates from a woman older than 75 with acute or convalescent COVID-19. J is TRBJ2-3 and V is TRBV11-2; tentatively, D is TRBD1 (5 bases). The CDR3 sequence is CASSLEGAARTDTQYF. CDR3 DNA: TGTGCCAGCAGCTTAGAAGGGGCGGCCAGGACAGATACGCAGTATTTT.